The entry that follows covers one TCR beta chain sequence. No antigen is known for it. The sample is drawn from a study of cytomegalovirus exposure and HLA in healthy donors. Study results and limitations: Cytomegalovirus association was assigned to about 150 TCR beta chains. Across all donors, roughly uniform sequencing depth was an assumption of the presence/absence analyses. Both high specificity and high sensitivity reportedly marked the classifier's diagnosis of cytomegalovirus status.

The study ran its PCR with 60 Vbeta and 13 Jbeta primers. Some clones are missing from TCRdb's copy, which holds only in-frame ones; the method was immunoSEQ multiplex PCR. The data contain approximately 190,000 clones, 60% to 80% of them singletons. The source is a woman in her 30s in good health and CMV-seropositive. The sequenced sample was PBMCs.

The CDR3 DNA reads as TGTGCCAGCAGCCCCCCCCTCCGACTAGCGGTCTACAATGAGCAGTTCTTC. Translation: CASSPPLRLAVYNEQFF. V usage is TRBV7-9 and J usage is TRBJ2-1; TRBD2 matches 9 bases. V gave up 5 bases and J gave up 3 bases; unmatched junction bases: 11. Germline V gene lookup returns CDR1 SEHNR and CDR2 FQNEAQ (reference sequence). The CDR3 sequence is 17 residues long.